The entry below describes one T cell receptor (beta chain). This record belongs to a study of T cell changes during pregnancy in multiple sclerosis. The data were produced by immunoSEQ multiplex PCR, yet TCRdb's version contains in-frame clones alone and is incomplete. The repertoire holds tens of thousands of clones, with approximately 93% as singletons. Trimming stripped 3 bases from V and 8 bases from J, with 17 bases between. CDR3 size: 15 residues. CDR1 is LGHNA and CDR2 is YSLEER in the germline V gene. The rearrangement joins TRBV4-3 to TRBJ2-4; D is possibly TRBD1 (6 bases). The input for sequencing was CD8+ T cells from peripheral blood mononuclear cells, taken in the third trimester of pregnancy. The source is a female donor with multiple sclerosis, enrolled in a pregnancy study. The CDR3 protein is CASSQYPGTSHIQYF. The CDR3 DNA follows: TGCGCCAGCAGCCAGTATCCCGGGACATCGCACATTCAGTACTTC.